This entry is about one T cell receptor (beta chain). The sample originates from a study of blood T cell repertoires in COVID-19. Study in general: From the United States, Italy and Spain came samples of acute and convalescent COVID-19. T cells, B-cell-depleted T cells, or PBMCs supplied cDNA or gDNA.

CDR1 is SNHLY, CDR2 FYNNEI, per germline. The CDR3 has 14 amino acids. The V end lost 5 bases, the J end lost 0 bases, and 7 bases lay between the germline ends. In the original processing: Reference gene primer amplification yielded estimated nucleated cell counts. Sequenced by immunoSEQ multiplex PCR; TCRdb stores in-frame clones only, minus some. The DNA was the basis for D and trimming; V, J and clone size are from that table. The sample shows 150,000 to 200,000 clones, 89% of them seen only once. The chain is built from TRBV2 and TRBJ1-4, with D unresolved. The sequenced material came from peripheral blood. This clonotype originated in a man between 18 and 35 years old who had recovered from COVID-19. CDR3 DNA: TGTGCCAGCAGTCCGGTTGCAACTAATGAAAAACTGTTTTTT. Its translation: CASSPVATNEKLFF.